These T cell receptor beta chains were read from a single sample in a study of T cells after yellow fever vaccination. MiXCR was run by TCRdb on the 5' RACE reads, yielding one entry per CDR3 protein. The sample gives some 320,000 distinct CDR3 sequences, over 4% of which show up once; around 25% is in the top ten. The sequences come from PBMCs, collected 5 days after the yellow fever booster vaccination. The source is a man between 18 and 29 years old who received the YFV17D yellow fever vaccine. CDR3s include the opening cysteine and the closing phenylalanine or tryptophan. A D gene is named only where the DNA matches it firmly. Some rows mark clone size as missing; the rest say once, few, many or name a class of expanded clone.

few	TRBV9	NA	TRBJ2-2	CASTRRTNTGELFF	TGTGCCAGCACGCGCAGAACGAACACCGGGGAGCTGTTTTTT
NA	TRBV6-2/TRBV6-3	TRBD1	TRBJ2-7	CASSYTGGARYEQYF	TGTGCCAGCAGTTATACAGGGGGCGCCCGATACGAGCAGTACTTC
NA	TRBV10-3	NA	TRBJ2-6	CAAGLVAGTPWPGANVLTF	TGTGCCGCCGGTTTGGTAGCTGGGACTCCTTGGCCCGGGGCCAACGTCCTGACTTTC
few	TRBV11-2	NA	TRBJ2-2	CASSKGVNTGELFF	TGTGCCAGCAGCAAAGGGGTGAACACCGGGGAGCTGTTTTTT
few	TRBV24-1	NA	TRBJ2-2	CATSDFWGSGELFF	TGTGCCACCAGTGATTTTTGGGGATCCGGGGAGCTGTTTTTT
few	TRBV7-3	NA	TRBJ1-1	CASSLNRENTEAFF	TGTGCCAGCAGCTTAAACAGGGAGAACACTGAAGCTTTCTTT
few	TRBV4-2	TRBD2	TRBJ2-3	CASSHGGAGTDTQYF	TGTGCCAGCAGCCACGGGGGGGCCGGCACAGATACGCAGTATTTT
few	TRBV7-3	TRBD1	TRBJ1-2	CASSRRGGDGYTF	TGTGCCAGCAGCCGCAGGGGGGGCGATGGCTACACCTTC
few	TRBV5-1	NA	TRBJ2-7	CASSLGAPGAYEQYF	TGCGCCAGCAGCTTGGGTGCCCCCGGCGCTTACGAGCAGTACTTC
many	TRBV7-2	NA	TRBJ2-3	CASSLMSDTQYF	TGTGCCAGCAGCTTAATGTCAGATACGCAGTATTTT
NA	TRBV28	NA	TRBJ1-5	CASSLFGDEDTQPQHF	TGTGCCAGCAGTTTATTCGGGGATGAGGATACCCAGCCCCAGCATTTT
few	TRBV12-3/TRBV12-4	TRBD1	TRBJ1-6	CASSFYSGTGGFDLHF	TGTGCCAGCAGTTTTTACTCCGGGACAGGCGGCTTCGACCTCCACTTT
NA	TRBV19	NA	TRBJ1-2	CASRSELVGGYTF	TGTGCCAGTAGGAGCGAGTTGGTTGGCGGCTACACCTTC
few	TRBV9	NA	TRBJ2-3	CASSAERTPSLTDTQYF	TGTGCCAGCAGCGCCGAAAGGACCCCTTCCCTCACAGATACGCAGTATTTT
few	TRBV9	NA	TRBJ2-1	CASSVAPRSYNEQFF	TGTGCCAGCAGCGTAGCCCCCCGCTCCTACAATGAGCAGTTCTTC
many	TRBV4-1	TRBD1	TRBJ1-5	CATTGGNQPQHF	TGCGCCACGACAGGGGGCAATCAGCCCCAGCATTTT
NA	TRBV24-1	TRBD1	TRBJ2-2	CATSDSRDRVTGELFF	TGTGCCACCAGTGATTCCCGGGACAGGGTAACCGGGGAGCTGTTTTTT
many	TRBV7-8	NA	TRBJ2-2	CASSGGAANTGELFF	TGTGCCAGCAGCGGGGGGGCAGCGAACACCGGGGAGCTGTTTTTT
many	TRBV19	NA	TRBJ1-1	CASRAGITEAFF	TGTGCCAGTAGAGCAGGGATCACTGAAGCTTTCTTT
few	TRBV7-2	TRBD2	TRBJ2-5	CASSRLAGALQETQYF	TGTGCCAGCAGCAGACTAGCGGGGGCGCTCCAAGAGACCCAGTACTTC
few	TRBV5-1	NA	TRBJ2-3	CASSLIVGGTDTQYF	TGCGCCAGCAGCTTGATAGTAGGGGGCACAGATACGCAGTATTTT
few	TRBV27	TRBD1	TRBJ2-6	CASSLWGTGAGANVLTF	TGTGCCAGCAGTTTATGGGGGACAGGGGCTGGGGCCAACGTCCTGACTTTC